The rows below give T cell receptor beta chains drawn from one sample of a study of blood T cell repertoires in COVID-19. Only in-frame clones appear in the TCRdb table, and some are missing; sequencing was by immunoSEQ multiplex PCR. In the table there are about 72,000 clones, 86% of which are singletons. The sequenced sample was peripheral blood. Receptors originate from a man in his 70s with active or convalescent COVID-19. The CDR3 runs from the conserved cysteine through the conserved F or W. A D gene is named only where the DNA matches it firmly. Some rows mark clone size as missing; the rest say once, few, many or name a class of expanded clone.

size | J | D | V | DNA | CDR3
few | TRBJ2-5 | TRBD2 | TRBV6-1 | TGTGCCAGCAGTGCCAGACTAGCGGGAGTGGGGGAGACCCAGTACTTC | CASSARLAGVGETQYF
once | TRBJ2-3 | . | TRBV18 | TGTGCCAGCTCACGCGCGGGGCCAGGCCTCCCAGATACGCAGTATTTT | CASSRAGPGLPDTQYF
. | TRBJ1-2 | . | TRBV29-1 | TGCAGCGTTGCGGGGGGAGCCTATGGCTACACCTTC | CSVAGGAYGYTF
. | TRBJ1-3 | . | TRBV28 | TGTGCCAGCAGCCAAGCGAGCGGCCGTACTGGAAACACCATATATTTT | CASSQASGRTGNTIYF
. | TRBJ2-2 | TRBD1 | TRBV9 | TGTGCCAGCAGCGTAGTGCCGACAGGGAGCACCGGGGAGCTGTTTTTT | CASSVVPTGSTGELFF
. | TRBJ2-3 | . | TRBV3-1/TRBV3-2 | TGTGCCAGCAGCCAACGGACAGTGCCCGGGCAGTATTTT | CASSQRTVPGQYF
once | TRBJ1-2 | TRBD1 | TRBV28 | TGTGCCAGCAGTTCCCCCTCGACGGGACAGTCGAGCTATGGCTACACCTTC | CASSSPSTGQSSYGYTF
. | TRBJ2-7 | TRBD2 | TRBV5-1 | TGCGCCAGCAGCTTCCAAGCGGGAGTTGAGCAGTACTTC | CASSFQAGVEQYF
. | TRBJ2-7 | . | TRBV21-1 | TGTGCCAGCACGGGCGACAGGTTTTACGAGCAGTACTTC | CASTGDRFYEQYF
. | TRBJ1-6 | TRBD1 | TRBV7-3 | TGTGCCAGCAGCTTATGGGACAGGGGCCATTCACCCCTCCACTTT | CASSLWDRGHSPLHF
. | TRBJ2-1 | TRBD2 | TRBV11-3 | TGTGCCAGCAGCTTTATGGCGGGGGGATACAATGAGCAGTTCTTC | CASSFMAGGYNEQFF
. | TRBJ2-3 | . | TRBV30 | TGTGCCTGGAGTGCGGCAGATACGCAGTATTTT | CAWSAADTQYF
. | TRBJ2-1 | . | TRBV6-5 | TGTGCCAGCGGAGGGGTGGACAATGAGCAGTTCTTC | CASGGVDNEQFF
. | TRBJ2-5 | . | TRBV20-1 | TGCAGTGCTAACAGCCAAGAGACCCAGTACTTC | CSANSQETQYF
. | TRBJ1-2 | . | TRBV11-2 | TGTGCCAGCGGCAACTATGGCTACACCTTC | CASGNYGYTF
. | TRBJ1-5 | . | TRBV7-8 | TGTGCCAGCAGCTTAGTGGGGGCTAATCAGCCCCAGCATTTT | CASSLVGANQPQHF
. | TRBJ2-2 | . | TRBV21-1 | TGTGCCAGCAGGGAGAAGGAGCTGTTTTTT | CASREKELFF
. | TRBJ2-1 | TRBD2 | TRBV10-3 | TGTGCCATCAGTCCCGGGACTAGAGCCCCTAATGAGCAGTTCTTC | CAISPGTRAPNEQFF
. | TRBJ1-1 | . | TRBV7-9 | TGTGCCAGCAGCTTCGGCACGGGGGTAGGCACTGAAGCTTTCTTT | CASSFGTGVGTEAFF
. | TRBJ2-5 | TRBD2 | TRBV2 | TGTGCCAGCAGCCTCTCGCGGGAGTGGGAGACCCAGTACTTC | CASSLSREWETQYF
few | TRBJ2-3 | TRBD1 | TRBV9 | TGTGCCAGCAGCGCTTTCCGGGACAGGGCGTCAGATACGCAGTATTTT | CASSAFRDRASDTQYF
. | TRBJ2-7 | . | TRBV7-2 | TGTGCCAGCAGCTTAGTTGCGGAAAGCTCCTACGAGCAGTACTTC | CASSLVAESSYEQYF
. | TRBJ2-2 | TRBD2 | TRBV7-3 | TGTGCCAGCAGCTTACGGGGACTAGCGGGAGTTAACACCGGGGAGCTGTTTTTT | CASSLRGLAGVNTGELFF
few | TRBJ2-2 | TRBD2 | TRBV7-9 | TGTGCCAGCAGCTTAGGTGGGCTAGCGGACACCGGGGAGCTGTTTTTT | CASSLGGLADTGELFF
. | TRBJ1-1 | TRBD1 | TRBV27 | TGTGCCAGCAGTCCGCAACCGGGACAGAGGAACACTGAAGCTTTCTTT | CASSPQPGQRNTEAFF
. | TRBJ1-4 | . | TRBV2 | TGTGCCAGCAAACTACAGGGTCCAACTAATGAAAAACTGTTTTTT | CASKLQGPTNEKLFF
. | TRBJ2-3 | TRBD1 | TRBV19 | TGTGCCATTCGGGACAGAAGCACAGATACGCAGTATTTT | CAIRDRSTDTQYF
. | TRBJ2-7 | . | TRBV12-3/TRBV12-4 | TGTGCCAGCAGTCCAACACGGGCGGGAGAGCAGTACTTC | CASSPTRAGEQYF
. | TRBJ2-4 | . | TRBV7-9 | TGTGCCAGCAGCCTCCACGGGGAAAACATTCAGTACTTC | CASSLHGENIQYF
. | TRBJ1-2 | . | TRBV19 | TGTGCCAGTAGTCAGACCTCAGGGAGGGACAACTATGGCTACACCTTC | CASSQTSGRDNYGYTF
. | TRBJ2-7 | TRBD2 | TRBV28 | TGTGCCAGCAGTCGGACTAGCGGGAGCTACGAGCAGTACTTC | CASSRTSGSYEQYF
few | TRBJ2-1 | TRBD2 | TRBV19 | TGTGCCAGTAGTATGCCCAGCGGGAGGGCCAGGTCCTACAATGAGCAGTTCTTC | CASSMPSGRARSYNEQFF
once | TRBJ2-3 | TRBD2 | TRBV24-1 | TGTGCCACCATGGATTGGGCGGGAGGAAGTGATACGCAGTATTTT | CATMDWAGGSDTQYF
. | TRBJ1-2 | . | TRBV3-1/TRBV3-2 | TGTGCCAGCAGCCAGAGGTCCTATGGCTACACCTTC | CASSQRSYGYTF
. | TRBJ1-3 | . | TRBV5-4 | TGTGCCAGCAGCTACGGACAGACAACTGGAAACACCATATATTTT | CASSYGQTTGNTIYF
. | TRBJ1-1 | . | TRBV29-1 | TGCAGCGTTGCCGTACAGGGTCAGGTCACTGAAGCTTTCTTT | CSVAVQGQVTEAFF
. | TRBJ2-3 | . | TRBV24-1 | TGTGCCACCAGCGAGGCCCGGAGGGCGACAGATACGCAGTATTTT | CATSEARRATDTQYF
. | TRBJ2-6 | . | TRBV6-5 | TGTGCCAGCAGTTATAAACAGGTGTTCCCCAACGTCCTGACTTTC | CASSYKQVFPNVLTF
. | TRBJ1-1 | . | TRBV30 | TGTGCCTGGAGTGTAATCCGGGGGGCCGCTGAAGCTTTCTTT | CAWSVIRGAAEAFF
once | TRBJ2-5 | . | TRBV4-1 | TGCGCCAGCAGCCAAGCTCCCGGGTTCCAAGAGACCCAGTACTTC | CASSQAPGFQETQYF
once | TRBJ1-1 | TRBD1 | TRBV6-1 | TGTGCCAGCAGTGAAGCTTGGGGACAGGTTGAAGCTTTCTTT | CASSEAWGQVEAFF
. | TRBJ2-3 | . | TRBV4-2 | TGTGCCAGCCGCGGGGTCGGATGGGCTCAGGATACGCAGTATTTT | CASRGVGWAQDTQYF
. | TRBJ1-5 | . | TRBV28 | TGTGCCAGCAACAGGAACCGCCGAGATCAGCCCCAGCATTTT | CASNRNRRDQPQHF
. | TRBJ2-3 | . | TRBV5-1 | TGCGCCAGCAGCCCCGGACTGAGCACAGATACGCAGTATTTT | CASSPGLSTDTQYF
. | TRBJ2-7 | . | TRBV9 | TGTGCCAGCAGCGTAGAACCTAACTCCTACGAGCAGTACTTC | CASSVEPNSYEQYF
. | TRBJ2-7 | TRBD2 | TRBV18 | TGTGCCAGCTCACCACCAGGGACTAGCGTCTCCTACGAGCAGTACTTC | CASSPPGTSVSYEQYF
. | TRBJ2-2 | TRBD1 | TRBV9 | TGTGCCAGCAGCCCTTTTAAGGGGGCGACCGGGGAGCTGTTTTTT | CASSPFKGATGELFF
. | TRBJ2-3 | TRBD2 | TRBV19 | TGTGCCAGTAGTCTGCGGGAGAGCACAGATACGCAGTATTTT | CASSLRESTDTQYF
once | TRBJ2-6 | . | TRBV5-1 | TGCGCCAGCAGCCCCGGGGACAGCGGGTGGGGGGCCAACGTCCTGACTTTC | CASSPGDSGWGANVLTF
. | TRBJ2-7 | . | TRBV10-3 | TGTGCCATCAGTGAGTCGAACAGGGATATCTACGAGCAGTACTTC | CAISESNRDIYEQYF
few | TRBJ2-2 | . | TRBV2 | TGTGCCAGTGCAAAGCAGGGGTTCGGAAACACCGGGGAGCTGTTTTTT | CASAKQGFGNTGELFF
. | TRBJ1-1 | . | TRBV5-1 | TGCGCCAGCAGCTTTTCGGTTAGCGGGACATCAAGTGGGGACACTGAAGCTTTCTTT | CASSFSVSGTSSGDTEAFF
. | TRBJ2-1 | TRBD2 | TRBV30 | TGTGCCTGGAGTGTCGGGAGGCTAGCGGGAGGAACCCCCAGGGAGCAGTTCTTC | CAWSVGRLAGGTPREQFF
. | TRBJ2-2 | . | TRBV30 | TGTGCCTGGAGTGTACGCGGCACCGGGGAGCTGTTTTTT | CAWSVRGTGELFF